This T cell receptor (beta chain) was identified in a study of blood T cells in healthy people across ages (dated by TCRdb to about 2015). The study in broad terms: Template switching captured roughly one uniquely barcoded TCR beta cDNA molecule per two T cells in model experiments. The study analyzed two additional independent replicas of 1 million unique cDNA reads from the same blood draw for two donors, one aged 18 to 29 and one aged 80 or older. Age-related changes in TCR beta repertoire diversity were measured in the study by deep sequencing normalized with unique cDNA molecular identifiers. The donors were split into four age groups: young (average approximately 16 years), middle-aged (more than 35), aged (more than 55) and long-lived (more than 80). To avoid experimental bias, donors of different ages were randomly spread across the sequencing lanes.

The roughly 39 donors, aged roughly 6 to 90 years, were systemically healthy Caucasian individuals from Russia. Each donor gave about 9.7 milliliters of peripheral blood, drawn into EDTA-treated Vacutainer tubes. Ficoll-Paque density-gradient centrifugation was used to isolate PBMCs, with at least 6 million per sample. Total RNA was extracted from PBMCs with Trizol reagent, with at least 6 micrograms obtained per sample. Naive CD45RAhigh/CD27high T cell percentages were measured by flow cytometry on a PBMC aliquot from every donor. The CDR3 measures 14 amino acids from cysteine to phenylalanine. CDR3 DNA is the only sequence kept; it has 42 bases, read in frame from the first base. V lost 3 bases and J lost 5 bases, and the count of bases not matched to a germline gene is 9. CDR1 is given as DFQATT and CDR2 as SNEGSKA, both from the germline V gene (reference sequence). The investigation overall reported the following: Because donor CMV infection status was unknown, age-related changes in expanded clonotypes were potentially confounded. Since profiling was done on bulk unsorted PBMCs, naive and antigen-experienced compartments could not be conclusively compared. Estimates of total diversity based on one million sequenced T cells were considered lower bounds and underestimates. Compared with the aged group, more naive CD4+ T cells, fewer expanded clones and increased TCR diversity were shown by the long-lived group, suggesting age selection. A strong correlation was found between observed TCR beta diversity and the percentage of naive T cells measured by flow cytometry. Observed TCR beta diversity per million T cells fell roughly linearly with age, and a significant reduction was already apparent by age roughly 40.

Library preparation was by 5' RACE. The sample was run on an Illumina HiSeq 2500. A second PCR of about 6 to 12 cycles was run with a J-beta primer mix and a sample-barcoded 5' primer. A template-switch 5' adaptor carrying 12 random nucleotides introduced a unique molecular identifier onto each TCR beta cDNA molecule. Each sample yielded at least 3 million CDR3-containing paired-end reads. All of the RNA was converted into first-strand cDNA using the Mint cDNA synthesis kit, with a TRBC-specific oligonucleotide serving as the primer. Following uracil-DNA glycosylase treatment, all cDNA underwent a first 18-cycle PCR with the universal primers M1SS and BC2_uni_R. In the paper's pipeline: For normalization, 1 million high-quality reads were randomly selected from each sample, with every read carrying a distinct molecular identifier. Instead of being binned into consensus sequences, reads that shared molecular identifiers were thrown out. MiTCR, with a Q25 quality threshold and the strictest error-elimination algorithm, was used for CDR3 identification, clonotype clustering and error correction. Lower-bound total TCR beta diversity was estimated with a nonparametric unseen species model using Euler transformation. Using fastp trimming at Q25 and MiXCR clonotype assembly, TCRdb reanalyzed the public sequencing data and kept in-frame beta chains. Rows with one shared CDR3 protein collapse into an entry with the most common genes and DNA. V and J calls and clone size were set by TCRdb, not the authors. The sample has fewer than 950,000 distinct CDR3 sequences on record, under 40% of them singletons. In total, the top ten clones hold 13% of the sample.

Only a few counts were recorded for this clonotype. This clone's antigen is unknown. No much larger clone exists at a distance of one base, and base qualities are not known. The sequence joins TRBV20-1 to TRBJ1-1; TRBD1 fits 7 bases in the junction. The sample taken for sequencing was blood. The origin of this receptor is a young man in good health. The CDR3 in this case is CSARIDRAGTEAFF. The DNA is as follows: TGCAGTGCTAGGATCGACAGGGCGGGTACTGAAGCTTTCTTT.